This T cell receptor (beta chain) was profiled in a study of identical twins (dated by TCRdb to 2015 to 2016). Looking at the study overall: To test whether fetal clonotypes persist, the study used deep sequencing on TCR alpha and beta repertoires from monozygotic twins, unrelated adults of various ages, and cord blood. To rule out contamination, replicate twin experiments were performed at different times with different library preparation protocols.

V is cut back by 4 bases and J by 4 bases, with 10 bases in the junction unmatched. Based on the germline V gene (reference sequence), the CDR1 and CDR2 sequences are SEHNR and FQNEAQ. The CDR3, from cysteine to phenylalanine, totals 15 residues. Kept here is only the CDR3 DNA, which spans 45 bases and is read in frame from base 1. This clonotype was picked up a small number of times. Its antigen has not been determined. No base quality information exists; no much larger clone differs at one position. Library generation was performed with 5' RACE. The data were produced on an Illumina HiSeq 2000. A universal primer binding site was added through template switching, and the final cDNA carried a unique molecular identifier so that TCR cDNA molecules could be counted accurately. First-strand cDNA for TCR alpha and beta chains was synthesized from specific primers in the conserved constant-segment region. Each cDNA library was double barcoded, with a SMART-Mk sample barcode plus Illumina barcodes, to control for contamination. Two successive PCR steps introduced TruSeq adapter sequences along with Illumina sample barcodes. The TCR alpha and beta cDNA libraries were sequenced on the Illumina HiSeq platform using custom primers. The paper's data handling went like this. Raw reads were processed with MiGEC to extract unique molecular identifiers, and MiXCR was used to determine CDR3 positions. Recombination models were inferred per individual with the repgenHMM and IGoR tools using an EM algorithm. Shared clonotypes were analyzed with the tcR package in R, and sharing was normalized by the product of cloneset sizes. To study raw recombination without the effects of thymic and clonal selection, out-of-frame nonproductive sequences were analyzed. Starting from the raw public reads, TCRdb applied fastp trimming at Q25, assembled clones with MiXCR and retained in-frame beta chains. Each entry is one CDR3 protein sequence, shown with its most common DNA and genes. TCRdb, not the authors, supplied the V and J calls. In all, the sample holds about 660,000 distinct CDR3 sequences, and 8.6% of those were seen once. The biggest ten clones account for around 0.98% of the sample.

What the research found in general, with its limitations: A weaker excess of twin sharing was found in beta out-of-frame sequences because the signal-to-noise ratio was lowered by fewer shared sequences. Because the same donors could not be followed over many years, conclusions were based on cross-sectional statistical analysis. Abundant cord blood beta clonotypes carried fewer insertions; young adult naive repertoires showed a weaker similar trend, while memory repertoires showed none. Invariant T cells such as MAIT and iNKT could partly confound zero-insertion analyses, though diverse VJ usage argued against this for most clonotypes. Compared with coincidental sharing between unrelated individuals, out-of-frame TCR alpha sequences shared between twins had an excess of sequences with low generation probability. In monozygotic twins, out-of-frame TCR alpha sharing was systematically underestimated by recombination models, although the models agreed with sharing between unrelated individuals.

Every donor was a healthy Caucasian. Three pairs of female monozygotic twins, all aged about 18 to 29 years, were included in the twin cohort. Peripheral blood mononuclear cells were the source from which RNA for the TCR libraries was isolated. The sample also formed part of further work on yellow fever vaccine responses in identical twins. According to the second study: The T cell response to vaccination in identical twins was reported by the authors to appear partly convergent and partly personalized. Focusing on identical twins, the study followed the T cell clones that responded to the vaccine, and did so with precision.

The clonotype originates from a woman under 30 in good health. Sample: PBMCs. The rearranged segments are TRBV7-9 and TRBJ2-7; TRBD1 agrees with 7 junctional bases. In nucleotide form, the sequence is TGTGCCAGCAGCTCCCAGACAGGGTGGGAATACGAGCAGTACTTC. It encodes CASSSQTGWEYEQYF.